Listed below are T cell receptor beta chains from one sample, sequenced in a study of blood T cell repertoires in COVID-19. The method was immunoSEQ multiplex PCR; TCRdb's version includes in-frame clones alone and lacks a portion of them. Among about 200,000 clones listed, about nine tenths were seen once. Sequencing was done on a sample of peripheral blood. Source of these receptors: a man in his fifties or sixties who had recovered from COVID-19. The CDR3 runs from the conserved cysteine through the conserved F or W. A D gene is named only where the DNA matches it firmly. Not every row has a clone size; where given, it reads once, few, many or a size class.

cdr3_aa: CASSLDPGGDYEQYF
cdr3_nt: TGTGCCAGCAGCTTGGACCCGGGGGGTGACTACGAGCAGTACTTC
d_call: TRBD2
cdr3_length: 15
clone_size: .
v_call: TRBV5-6
j_call: TRBJ2-7

cdr3_aa: CASSEQGYEQYF
cdr3_nt: TGTGCCAGCAGTGAACAGGGGTACGAGCAGTACTTC
d_call: .
cdr3_length: 12
clone_size: .
v_call: TRBV2
j_call: TRBJ2-7

cdr3_aa: CASSPIAGSYNEQFF
cdr3_nt: TGTGCCAGCTCACCGATAGCGGGGAGCTACAATGAGCAGTTCTTC
d_call: TRBD2
cdr3_length: 15
clone_size: .
v_call: TRBV18
j_call: TRBJ2-1

cdr3_aa: CASSSPWGLGYTF
cdr3_nt: TGTGCCAGCAGTTCCCCCTGGGGCCTGGGCTACACCTTC
d_call: .
cdr3_length: 13
clone_size: once
v_call: TRBV28
j_call: TRBJ1-2

cdr3_aa: CASSPKEPTEAFF
cdr3_nt: TGTGCCAGCAGCCCTAAGGAGCCCACTGAAGCTTTCTTT
d_call: .
cdr3_length: 13
clone_size: .
v_call: TRBV3-1/TRBV3-2
j_call: TRBJ1-1

cdr3_aa: CASSSGLANEQFF
cdr3_nt: TGTGCCAGCAGCTCGGGACTAGCCAATGAGCAGTTCTTC
d_call: TRBD2
cdr3_length: 13
clone_size: .
v_call: TRBV11-2
j_call: TRBJ2-1

cdr3_aa: CATSSDLGWNTDTQYF
cdr3_nt: TGTGCCACCAGCAGCGACTTGGGTTGGAACACAGATACGCAGTATTTT
d_call: .
cdr3_length: 16
clone_size: .
v_call: TRBV15
j_call: TRBJ2-3

cdr3_aa: CATSGGPGVDYGYTF
cdr3_nt: TGTGCCACCAGTGGAGGACCGGGAGTTGATTATGGCTACACCTTC
d_call: .
cdr3_length: 15
clone_size: .
v_call: TRBV24-1
j_call: TRBJ1-2

cdr3_aa: CASSLKTGGRDEQFF
cdr3_nt: TGTGCCAGCAGCTTAAAGACGGGGGGGAGAGATGAGCAGTTCTTC
d_call: TRBD2
cdr3_length: 15
clone_size: .
v_call: TRBV7-3
j_call: TRBJ2-1

cdr3_aa: CATSNRTRTGAYEQYF
cdr3_nt: TGTGCCACCAGCAACCGGACTAGGACAGGGGCCTACGAGCAGTACTTC
d_call: TRBD1
cdr3_length: 16
clone_size: .
v_call: TRBV15
j_call: TRBJ2-7

cdr3_aa: CASSQALAGGSYTGELFF
cdr3_nt: TGCGCCAGCAGCCAAGCCCTAGCGGGGGGGAGTTACACCGGGGAGCTGTTTTTT
d_call: TRBD2
cdr3_length: 18
clone_size: .
v_call: TRBV4-1
j_call: TRBJ2-2

cdr3_aa: CASSARGGGYEQYF
cdr3_nt: TGTGCCAGTAGTGCTCGCGGTGGTGGATACGAGCAGTACTTC
d_call: .
cdr3_length: 14
clone_size: few
v_call: TRBV19
j_call: TRBJ2-7

cdr3_aa: CASSPLDTLGSGANVLTF
cdr3_nt: TGTGCCAGCTCACCACTAGACACTTTAGGCTCTGGGGCCAACGTCCTGACTTTC
d_call: .
cdr3_length: 18
clone_size: .
v_call: TRBV18
j_call: TRBJ2-6

cdr3_aa: CASSHSATDYGYTF
cdr3_nt: TGTGCCAGCTCACACTCGGCGACAGACTATGGCTACACCTTC
d_call: .
cdr3_length: 14
clone_size: .
v_call: TRBV18
j_call: TRBJ1-2

cdr3_aa: CASSPQFWGVARGYTF
cdr3_nt: TGTGCCAGTAGTCCCCAATTTTGGGGGGTCGCGCGGGGCTACACCTTC
d_call: .
cdr3_length: 16
clone_size: once
v_call: TRBV19
j_call: TRBJ1-2

cdr3_aa: CASSLEAGGSRIYGYTF
cdr3_nt: TGCGCCAGCAGCCTGGAGGCAGGGGGCTCTAGGATCTATGGCTACACCTTC
d_call: TRBD1
cdr3_length: 17
clone_size: .
v_call: TRBV5-1
j_call: TRBJ1-2

cdr3_aa: CASNEGWTSGRGHEQYF
cdr3_nt: TGTGCCAGCAACGAGGGATGGACTAGCGGGAGGGGCCACGAGCAGTACTTC
d_call: TRBD2
cdr3_length: 17
clone_size: .
v_call: TRBV28
j_call: TRBJ2-7

cdr3_aa: CASGRQPDSSGNTIYF
cdr3_nt: TGTGCCAGCGGCCGACAGCCGGACAGCTCTGGAAACACCATATATTTT
d_call: .
cdr3_length: 16
clone_size: .
v_call: TRBV7-6
j_call: TRBJ1-3

cdr3_aa: CASSQTRTDNEQFF
cdr3_nt: TGCGCCAGCAGCCAAACCCGGACAGACAATGAGCAGTTCTTC
d_call: .
cdr3_length: 14
clone_size: .
v_call: TRBV4-1
j_call: TRBJ2-1

cdr3_aa: CASSQDSSGGAYEQYF
cdr3_nt: TGCGCCAGCAGCCAAGATTCGAGCGGGGGGGCCTACGAGCAGTACTTC
d_call: TRBD2
cdr3_length: 16
clone_size: .
v_call: TRBV4-1
j_call: TRBJ2-7

cdr3_aa: CASSLGQGTTEAFF
cdr3_nt: TGTGCCAGCAGCTTAGGGCAGGGGACCACTGAAGCTTTCTTT
d_call: .
cdr3_length: 14
clone_size: .
v_call: TRBV7-9
j_call: TRBJ1-1

cdr3_aa: CSAGQGFEQYF
cdr3_nt: TGCAGTGCTGGACAGGGGTTCGAGCAGTACTTC
d_call: TRBD1
cdr3_length: 11
clone_size: .
v_call: TRBV20-1
j_call: TRBJ2-7

cdr3_aa: CASSLSQGARNEQFF
cdr3_nt: TGTGCCAGCAGCTTGAGCCAGGGGGCGCGAAATGAGCAGTTCTTC
d_call: TRBD1
cdr3_length: 15
clone_size: .
v_call: TRBV5-4
j_call: TRBJ2-1

cdr3_aa: CASSLEAARNYGYTF
cdr3_nt: TGTGCCAGCAGCTTAGAGGCAGCTCGCAACTATGGCTACACCTTC
d_call: .
cdr3_length: 15
clone_size: .
v_call: TRBV5-6
j_call: TRBJ1-2

cdr3_aa: CASSLTGNEKLFF
cdr3_nt: TGCGCCAGCAGCTTAACCGGGAATGAAAAACTGTTTTTT
d_call: .
cdr3_length: 13
clone_size: .
v_call: TRBV5-1
j_call: TRBJ1-4

cdr3_aa: CASSTGLAGGRDTQYF
cdr3_nt: TGTGCCAGCAGCACAGGACTAGCGGGGGGGCGAGATACGCAGTATTTT
d_call: TRBD2
cdr3_length: 16
clone_size: .
v_call: TRBV5-6
j_call: TRBJ2-3

cdr3_aa: CASSQDVGAMGYTF
cdr3_nt: TGTGCCAGCAGCCAAGACGTGGGGGCTATGGGCTACACCTTC
d_call: .
cdr3_length: 14
clone_size: .
v_call: TRBV3-1/TRBV3-2
j_call: TRBJ1-2

cdr3_aa: CATSTGQAGVEAFF
cdr3_nt: TGTGCCACCAGTACCGGACAAGCCGGCGTTGAAGCTTTCTTT
d_call: .
cdr3_length: 14
clone_size: .
v_call: TRBV15
j_call: TRBJ1-1

cdr3_aa: CASSSRPGSKGNTIYF
cdr3_nt: TGCGCCAGCAGCTCCAGACCGGGTTCGAAGGGAAACACCATATATTTT
d_call: .
cdr3_length: 16
clone_size: .
v_call: TRBV5-1
j_call: TRBJ1-3

cdr3_aa: CASSLGGSASYEQYF
cdr3_nt: TGCGCCAGCAGCTTGGGAGGGTCGGCTTCCTACGAGCAGTACTTC
d_call: .
cdr3_length: 15
clone_size: .
v_call: TRBV5-1
j_call: TRBJ2-7

cdr3_aa: CASSLGLPGAYNEQFF
cdr3_nt: TGTGCCAGCAGCTTAGGATTGCCAGGGGCCTACAATGAGCAGTTCTTC
d_call: .
cdr3_length: 16
clone_size: .
v_call: TRBV11-3
j_call: TRBJ2-1

cdr3_aa: CASSFNPGQKNIQYF
cdr3_nt: TGCGCCAGCAGCTTCAATCCGGGACAGAAAAACATTCAGTACTTC
d_call: TRBD1
cdr3_length: 15
clone_size: .
v_call: TRBV5-1
j_call: TRBJ2-4

cdr3_aa: CASSQDRGGQPQHF
cdr3_nt: TGTGCCAGCAGTCAGGACAGGGGAGGTCAGCCCCAGCATTTT
d_call: TRBD1
cdr3_length: 14
clone_size: .
v_call: TRBV7-2
j_call: TRBJ1-5

cdr3_aa: CASSLARTGGRNTEAFF
cdr3_nt: TGTGCCAGCAGCTTAGCGCGAACAGGGGGCCGGAACACTGAAGCTTTCTTT
d_call: TRBD1
cdr3_length: 17
clone_size: .
v_call: TRBV7-2
j_call: TRBJ1-1

cdr3_aa: CSVATGGIEQFF
cdr3_nt: TGCAGCGTAGCCACAGGGGGGATCGAGCAGTTCTTC
d_call: TRBD1
cdr3_length: 12
clone_size: once
v_call: TRBV29-1
j_call: TRBJ2-1

cdr3_aa: CASSPIPPHSGYTF
cdr3_nt: TGTGCCAGCAGCCCCATCCCACCTCACAGTGGCTACACCTTC
d_call: .
cdr3_length: 14
clone_size: once
v_call: TRBV7-2
j_call: TRBJ1-2

cdr3_aa: CASSEGEDEQFF
cdr3_nt: TGTGCCAGTAGCGAGGGAGAGGATGAGCAGTTCTTC
d_call: .
cdr3_length: 12
clone_size: once
v_call: TRBV19
j_call: TRBJ2-1

cdr3_aa: CASSLRTPGQGSSYEQYF
cdr3_nt: TGTGCCAGCAGCCTCCGAACCCCGGGACAGGGTAGCTCCTACGAGCAGTACTTC
d_call: TRBD1
cdr3_length: 18
clone_size: .
v_call: TRBV13
j_call: TRBJ2-7

cdr3_aa: CASSPRSRASGYTF
cdr3_nt: TGTGCCAGCAGCCCACGTTCGAGGGCGAGTGGCTACACCTTC
d_call: .
cdr3_length: 14
clone_size: .
v_call: TRBV9
j_call: TRBJ1-2

cdr3_aa: CASNERRSETQYF
cdr3_nt: TGTGCCAGCAACGAACGGAGGTCGGAGACCCAGTACTTC
d_call: .
cdr3_length: 13
clone_size: .
v_call: TRBV2
j_call: TRBJ2-5

cdr3_aa: CAISESRGQGATEAFF
cdr3_nt: TGTGCCATCAGTGAGTCGAGGGGACAGGGGGCCACTGAAGCTTTCTTT
d_call: TRBD1
cdr3_length: 16
clone_size: .
v_call: TRBV10-3
j_call: TRBJ1-1

cdr3_aa: CAWSLGRTGHYGYTF
cdr3_nt: TGTGCCTGGAGCCTCGGCCGGACAGGGCACTATGGCTACACCTTC
d_call: TRBD1
cdr3_length: 15
clone_size: .
v_call: TRBV30
j_call: TRBJ1-2

cdr3_aa: CASSLGQRNTQYF
cdr3_nt: TGTGCCAGCAGCTTGGGACAGAGAAATACGCAGTATTTT
d_call: TRBD1
cdr3_length: 13
clone_size: .
v_call: TRBV7-3
j_call: TRBJ2-3

cdr3_aa: CASGLVLVQGGETQYF
cdr3_nt: TGTGCTAGTGGTTTGGTATTGGTGCAGGGCGGAGAGACCCAGTACTTC
d_call: .
cdr3_length: 16
clone_size: .
v_call: TRBV12-5
j_call: TRBJ2-5

cdr3_aa: CASSYSRNNEKLFF
cdr3_nt: TGTGCCAGCAGTTATTCGCGGAACAATGAAAAACTGTTTTTT
d_call: .
cdr3_length: 14
clone_size: .
v_call: TRBV6-6
j_call: TRBJ1-4

cdr3_aa: CASRASGLGSQHF
cdr3_nt: TGTGCCAGCAGGGCGTCAGGGCTGGGTTCCCAGCATTTT
d_call: .
cdr3_length: 13
clone_size: .
v_call: TRBV27
j_call: TRBJ1-5

cdr3_aa: CASSQEGYGTGDYEQYF
cdr3_nt: TGCGCCAGCAGCCAAGAGGGGTATGGGACAGGGGACTACGAGCAGTACTTC
d_call: TRBD1
cdr3_length: 17
clone_size: .
v_call: TRBV4-1
j_call: TRBJ2-7

cdr3_aa: CASSRGQGSTGELFF
cdr3_nt: TGTGCCAGTTCCAGGGGACAGGGGTCCACCGGGGAGCTGTTTTTT
d_call: TRBD1
cdr3_length: 15
clone_size: .
v_call: TRBV6-5
j_call: TRBJ2-2

cdr3_aa: CASSPAGGESNQPQHF
cdr3_nt: TGCGCCAGCAGCCCCGCGGGGGGCGAAAGCAATCAGCCCCAGCATTTT
d_call: .
cdr3_length: 16
clone_size: .
v_call: TRBV5-1
j_call: TRBJ1-5

cdr3_aa: CASSKGLAGVGTDTQYF
cdr3_nt: TGTGCCAGCAGCAAGGGACTAGCGGGAGTTGGGACAGATACGCAGTATTTT
d_call: TRBD2
cdr3_length: 17
clone_size: .
v_call: TRBV3-1/TRBV3-2
j_call: TRBJ2-3

cdr3_aa: CASSRQGHYGYTF
cdr3_nt: TGTGCCAGCAGCCGACAGGGTCACTATGGCTACACCTTC
d_call: TRBD1
cdr3_length: 13
clone_size: once
v_call: TRBV5-6
j_call: TRBJ1-2